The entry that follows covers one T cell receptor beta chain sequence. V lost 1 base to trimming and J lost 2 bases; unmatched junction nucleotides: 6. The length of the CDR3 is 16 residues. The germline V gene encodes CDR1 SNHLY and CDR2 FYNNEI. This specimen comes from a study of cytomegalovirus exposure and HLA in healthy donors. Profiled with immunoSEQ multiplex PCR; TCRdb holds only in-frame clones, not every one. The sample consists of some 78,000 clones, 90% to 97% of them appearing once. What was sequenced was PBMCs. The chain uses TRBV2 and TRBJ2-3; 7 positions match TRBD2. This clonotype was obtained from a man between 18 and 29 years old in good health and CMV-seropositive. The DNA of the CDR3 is TGTGCCAGCAGTGAAGAATCTCAGCGGGACACAGATACGCAGTATTTT. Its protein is CASSEESQRDTDTQYF.